This T cell receptor beta chain comes out of a study of blood T cell repertoires in COVID-19 (dated by TCRdb to the early 2020s). Turning to the overall study: Samples from collaborators originated in the United States, Italy and Spain and spanned both the acute and convalescent phases of COVID-19. The prospective study material was composed of cDNA or gDNA derived from T cells, B-cell-depleted T cells, or PBMCs. Deeply sampled blood TCRbeta repertoires from subjects exposed to, actively infected with, or recovered from COVID-19 were included in the dataset. The repertoires were released in a freely available public database intended as a resource for research on the immune response to SARS-CoV-2. Samples came from the ongoing ImmuneRACE study (first 160 participants) plus 1,254 subjects from 6 global collaborators. The sample metadata nearly always contained a de-identified subject ID, COVID-19 status, age in years and sex. HLA class I and class II types, where available, came from metadata supplied by the sample provider rather than from assay-based typing.

TCRbeta CDR3 regions were amplified from genomic DNA using the immunoSEQ Assay, a bias-controlled multiplex PCR. In the original analysis: The number of nucleated cells in each sample was estimated by amplification of reference gene primers within the assay. Sequence reads were collapsed and filtered to measure the absolute abundance of every unique TCRbeta CDR3 rearrangement. Productive Simpson clonality was computed per sample as the square root of Simpson's diversity index over productive rearrangements. This immuneACCESS table, as held by TCRdb, lists in-frame sequences with V and J called but not all clones. Of the missing ones, under half trace to an unresolved V gene in checked studies; the others have no known cause. For V, J and clone size, that table is used; D and trimming come from the DNA. The sample table contains under 300,000 clones; only one count was recorded for around four fifths of them. Of the sample, roughly 2% is held by the ten largest clones.

Another Seattle source contributed samples from volunteer blood donors who had recovered from COVID-19. The collaborating institutions used their own protocols to collect whole blood in K2EDTA tubes. For TCRbeta analysis, collaborator samples were shipped as frozen whole blood, as isolated PBMCs, or as DNA extracted from either sample type. Measured from the cysteine to the phenylalanine, the CDR3 is 15 residues long. The CDR3 DNA has 45 bases and is translated from base 1. Germline trimming amounts to 6 bases on V and 4 bases on J, with 7 as the count of junction bases outside the gene matches. Taken from the germline V gene, the CDR1 and CDR2 loops are SGHTA and FQGNSA. Broad study findings and their caveats: The amount of clinical and demographic metadata varied by source and participant and was provided uncurated.

With regard to this clone: Its antigen specificity is not known. No clone much larger than this one lies a single base away; base qualities are absent.

The sequenced sample was peripheral blood. This clonotype was obtained from a man aged 30 to 45 who had recovered from COVID-19. The chain is assembled from TRBV7-2 and TRBJ1-5, with 9 bases matching TRBD1. The sequenced DNA: TGTGCCAGCAGACAGACAGGGGGGAATAATCAGCCCCAGCATTTT. The resulting protein is CASRQTGGNNQPQHF.